The 23 T cell receptor beta chains in this list originate from one sample, sequenced in a study of T cells in Graves' hyperthyroidism and ophthalmopathy. The source material, RNA transcripts, was used to amplify TCR beta CDR3 regions. The HTBI set primed first-round TCR CDR3 RT-PCR. TCRdb ran MiXCR on the multiplex PCR reads and lists one entry per CDR3 protein. This table has some 270,000 distinct CDR3 sequences, roughly 15% appearing once. Sequencing was done on a sample of blood. These receptors were taken from a middle-aged woman with Graves' hyperthyroidism.

The chain employs TRBV12-3 or TRBV12-4 and TRBJ2-2, with 8 bases that match TRBD2. J was trimmed by 4 bases and V by 8 bases; bases with no gene match: 12. This CDR3 has 16 amino acids. For the CDR3, the DNA is TGTGCCAGCGAGGGACGGGCGGGAGGATCCACCGGGGAGCTGTTTTTT. This encodes CASEGRAGGSTGELFF.

This clonotype came up many times. The rearrangement joins TRBV7-9 to TRBJ2-1; 13 bases align to TRBD2. Trimming at V came to 2 bases and at J to 5 bases, leaving 6 bases not matched to a gene. This CDR3 has 17 residues. Per the germline V gene, CDR1 is SEHNR and CDR2 is FQNEAQ (reference sequence). CDR3 loop: CASSLFRTSGRNNEQFF. CDR3 nucleotides: TGTGCCAGCAGCTTATTTAGGACTAGCGGGAGAAACAATGAGCAGTTCTTC.

The rearrangement links TRBV20-1 to TRBJ2-7; D may correspond to TRBD1 or TRBD2 (7 bases each). V was trimmed by 5 bases and J by 9 bases, leaving 26 bases between them. The CDR3 is 15 amino acids. Germline CDR1 is DFQATT and CDR2 is SNEGSKA (reference sequence). The CDR3 here is CSADPGGRAYYVQYF. The CDR3 DNA is TGCAGTGCTGACCCAGGGGGGAGGGCCTATTATGTGCAGTACTTC.

V is TRBV18 and J is TRBJ2-2, with no clear D. CDR1 is KGHSH, CDR2 LQKENI, per germline. The CDR3 runs to 11 residues. CDR3 loop: CVSGVAGELFF. In nucleotides, the CDR3 is TGTGTCAGTGGGGTCGCCGGGGAGCTGTTTTTT.

About this clonotype: One base away lies a much larger clone, so this may be a sequencing read error. The chain carries TRBV20-1 and TRBJ1-1; possible D gene TRBD1, 5 bases. V gave up 5 bases and J gave up 10 bases, with 14 bases separating them. CDR1 DFQATT and CDR2 SNEGSKA come from the germline V gene (reference sequence). CDR3 length equals 11 residues. The CDR3 sequence: CSALRGRVAFF. In nucleotides, the CDR3 is TGCAGTGCTTTACGGGGCCGAGTAGCTTTCTTT.

This clonotype showed up many times. V gene TRBV10-3 combines with J gene TRBJ1-4; D gene ambiguous. V was shortened by 0 bases and J by 6 bases, with 2 bases between the two germline ends. The length of the CDR3 is 12 residues. Germline CDR1 and CDR2: ENHRY and SYGVKD. The CDR3 is CAISESDEKLFF. The CDR3 DNA follows: TGTGCCATCAGTGAGTCGGATGAAAAACTGTTTTTT.

Ten or more counts support this clonotype. The CDR3 nucleotides are TGCAGCGTTGACCCTGGGAGGCGAGCTTTCTTT. It codes for CSVDPGRRAFF. V gene TRBV29-1 combines with J gene TRBJ1-1; D gene unclear. The CDR3 runs 11 residues. Germline assignment: CDR1 SQVTM and CDR2 ANQGSEA. Trimming stripped 3 bases from V and 10 bases from J, with 12 bases between.

Ten or more counts support this clonotype. The chain combines TRBV13 with TRBJ2-3, with 11 bases lining up with TRBD2. After removal of 5 bases from V and 5 bases from J, the junction contained 3 bases not matched to a gene. This CDR3 has 14 residues. CDR1 and CDR2 (germline): PRHDT, FYEKMQ (reference sequence). CDR3: CASSAGLAGDTQYF. CDR3 DNA sequence: TGTGCCAGCAGCGCCGGACTAGCGGGAGATACGCAGTATTTT.

This clonotype has just a few counts. The CDR3 ends on some other residue instead of the conserved phenylalanine or tryptophan, so this is likely a read error. V and J are TRBV18 and TRBJ1-2; 7 bases are shared with TRBD1. Germline CDR1 KGHSH, CDR2 LQKENI. The CDR3 covers 13 residues. J lost 7 bases, V lost 5 bases, and 7 bases had no gene match. This chain's CDR3 is CASSATGESGYTL. The CDR3 nucleotides are TGTGCCAGCTCAGCTACAGGGGAGTCTGGCTACACCCTC.

There are many counts of this clonotype. This sequence joins TRBV6-1 and TRBJ1-6; a possible D gene is TRBD1 (6 bases). There are 17 residues in the CDR3. Germline-derived CDR1 and CDR2 are MNHNS and SASEGT. The V end was cut by 7 bases, the J end by 10 bases, with 26 bases between. In DNA form, the CDR3 reads TGTGCCAGCATAAGAATAGCTGGGACAACCCCGTCATCACCCCTCCACTTT. Protein sequence: CASIRIAGTTPSSPLHF.

Note on this clonotype: At one of its ends the junction is not consistent with the germline gene, which may arise from a read error. The chain links TRBV9 to TRBJ2-1; 8 bases match TRBD2. Germline loops: CDR1 SGDLS, CDR2 YYNGEE. This CDR3 has 17 residues. This CDR3 is CASSLGLGTGVYDEQFF. The CDR3 bases are TGCGCCAGCAGCTTGGGACTAGGGACGGGGGTTTACGATGAGCAGTTCTTC.

This clonotype was recorded at least ten times. The chain combines TRBV12-5 with TRBJ2-3; TRBD2 matches 8 bases. The trim removed 6 bases at V and 6 bases at J, leaving 8 bases unmatched. CDR3 length: 14 amino acids. Germline assignment: CDR1 LGHNT and CDR2 FRNRAP. This CDR3 reads CASGGSGRGDTQYF. CDR3 bases: TGTGCTAGTGGAGGAAGCGGGAGAGGCGATACGCAGTATTTT.

The table lists this clonotype with many counts. The chain's CDR3 is CSGWWDGSLRGNTIYF. Written as DNA, the CDR3 is TGCAGCGGGTGGTGGGACGGCTCATTAAGAGGAAACACCATATATTTT. V usage is TRBV29-1 and J usage is TRBJ1-3; maybe TRBD1 (5 bases). The CDR3 extends over 16 amino acids. Trimming left V 7 bases short and J 4 bases short, with 23 bases between. CDR1 is SQVTM and CDR2 is ANQGSEA in the germline V gene.

This clonotype was seen a few times. CDR3 sequence reads: CASSMWRESSTGELFF. DNA for the CDR3: TGTGCCAGTAGTATGTGGCGGGAGTCAAGCACCGGGGAGCTGTTTTTT. The rearrangement uses TRBV19 and TRBJ2-2, with 7 bases that match TRBD2. CDR1 and CDR2 (germline): LNHDA, SQIVND (reference sequence). The J segment lost 4 bases and the V segment lost 3 bases, leaving 8 bases of the junction unmatched. The CDR3 is 16 residues long.

This clonotype was found a few times. The chain recombines TRBV6-6 with TRBJ2-1; 7 nucleotides line up with TRBD2. CDR1 is MNHNY, CDR2 SVGAGI, per germline (reference sequence). J lost 7 bases, V lost 1 base, and 4 bases had no gene match. The CDR3 has 14 amino acids. The CDR3 protein is CASSYFGGSNEQFF. In DNA, the CDR3 is TGTGCCAGCAGTTACTTTGGCGGGAGTAATGAGCAGTTCTTC.

The genes are TRBV13 and TRBJ1-2; weak D call: TRBD1 (6 bases). Trimming shortened V by 5 bases and J by 5 bases, and 15 bases separated the two germline ends. Looked up from germline, CDR1 is PRHDT and CDR2 is FYEKMQ (reference sequence). The CDR3 runs to 14 residues. CDR3 in amino acids: CASSQGGSQYGYTF. The CDR3 nucleotides read TGTGCCAGCAGCCAAGGGGGAAGCCAATATGGCTACACCTTC.

This clonotype has a single count. A much larger clone lies one base from this, so it may be a read error. CDR3 amino acids: CPSSSYRMSGSGNTIYF. The CDR3 DNA reads TGTCCCAGCAGCTCCTACAGGATGAGTGGCTCTGGAAACACCATATATTTT. The rearrangement links TRBV5-6 to TRBJ1-3; possibly TRBD1 for D (5 bases). The CDR3 has 17 residues. Germline V lookup: CDR1 SGHDT, CDR2 YYEEEE.

This clonotype was seen a handful of times. This chain links TRBV2 with TRBJ2-1; TRBD2 matches at 11 bases. V lost 2 bases and J lost 10; bases outside the gene matches: 10. The CDR3 sequence is 16 residues long. Germline V gives CDR1 SNHLY, CDR2 FYNNEI. The CDR3 is CASSESGTSGMREQFF. In DNA form, the CDR3 reads TGTGCCAGCAGTGAATCGGGGACTAGCGGCATGAGGGAGCAGTTCTTC.

This clonotype came up many times. V usage is TRBV27 and J usage is TRBJ2-1; D may match TRBD1 or TRBD2 (5 bases each). The CDR3 contains 15 residues. Trimming pared 3 bases from V and 4 bases from J, leaving 13 bases between. Germline loops: CDR1 MNHEY, CDR2 SMNVEV (reference sequence). In DNA form, the CDR3 reads TGTGCCAGCAGTTTTTCCTCGGGGCTTTACAATGAGCAGTTCTTC. This codes for CASSFSSGLYNEQFF.

Turning to this clonotype: At one boundary the junction diverges from the germline segment, which might be a read error. The V call is TRBV7-9, the J call TRBJ2-5; D call uncertain. Germline loops: CDR1 SEHNR, CDR2 FQNEAQ (reference sequence). CDR3 length equals 14 residues. In DNA form, the CDR3 reads TGCGCCAGCAGCCCAGGCCCTTCTGGGGAGACCCAGTACTTC. Its protein product is CASSPGPSGETQYF.

This clonotype was detected a few times. The V gene is TRBV19, the J gene TRBJ1-1; a weak D match, TRBD1 (6 bases). This CDR3 region has 14 residues. Per germline, CDR1 LNHDA and CDR2 SQIVND (reference sequence). Trimming took off 7 bases at V and 1 base at J, with 13 bases between the two ends. The CDR3 here is CASKRDTQNTEAFF. CDR3 nucleotide sequence: TGTGCCAGTAAAAGGGACACCCAGAACACTGAAGCTTTCTTT.

The chain uses TRBV29-1 and TRBJ2-7, with D possibly matching TRBD2 (5 bases). V was trimmed by 5 bases and J by 0 bases, leaving 11 bases between them. The CDR3 has 13 residues. Germline lookup yields CDR1 SQVTM and CDR2 ANQGSEA. The CDR3 DNA sequence: TGCAGCGTTCTAGCTGAGAGCTCCTACGAGCAGTACTTC. It codes for CSVLAESSYEQYF.

This clonotype was detected many times. The chain has TRBV5-1 and TRBJ2-3, with D maybe TRBD1 (5 bases). Trimming removed 1 base from V and 1 base from J, with 10 bases in between. CDR1 is SGHRS, CDR2 YFSETQ, per germline. The CDR3 loop spans 15 amino acids. CDR3 bases: TGCGCCAGCAGCTTGCAACTGACAGGCACAGATACGCAGTATTTT. Translation gives CASSLQLTGTDTQYF.